This TCR beta chain derives from a study of T cell responses to AZD1222 COVID-19 vaccine. The study's findings and limits: The number of AZD1222 recipients seropositive at baseline was only 6 or 7. Recipients of two AZD1222 doses showed rising Spike-specific TCR breadth and depth. All repertoire sampling was performed exclusively after the peak T cell response. Regions 160-218 and 743-854 held dominance among vaccine-associated CD4 TCRs, which spanned spike.

The CDR3 length is 14 residues. The V end lost 1 base, the J end lost 17 bases, and 20 bases lay between the germline ends. CDR1 is LGHDT and CDR2 is YNNKEL in the germline V gene (reference sequence). The table came from immunoSEQ multiplex PCR; TCRdb's copy has only in-frame clones and leaves some out. The table has 150,000 or so clones, just over 90% seen once; the top ten hold about 1.5%. In regard to this clone: Antigen: not known.

The sequenced sample was peripheral blood, obtained 28 days after the second AZD1222 dose. The clonotype was recovered from an adult who received the AZD1222 COVID-19 vaccine. This chain uses TRBV3-1 (or the pseudogene TRBV3-2) with TRBJ1-4; maybe TRBD1 (6 bases). CDR3 in amino acids: CASSQAIKERDIFF. For the CDR3, the DNA is TGTGCCAGCAGCCAAGCCATTAAGGAGCGGGACATTTTTTTT.